Presented here are 12 T cell receptor beta chains from one specimen sequenced in a study of T-cell reconstitution after alpha-beta-depleted transplantation in children. Unique molecular identifiers featured in how the TCRbeta library was prepared. One entry per CDR3 protein, called by TCRdb with MiXCR from the PCR reads. The repertoire holds about 200,000 distinct CDR3 sequences, with roughly 7% as singletons. Sequencing was performed on PBMCs, taken before TCRalphabeta/CD19-depleted stem cell transplant. The receptors were gathered from a boy between 2 and 10 years old with acute lymphoblastic leukemia, due to receive a stem cell transplant.

This clonotype was detected ten times or more. This rearrangement joins TRBV10-3 to TRBJ2-5; TRBD2 matches at 12 bases. Germline CDR1 is ENHRY and CDR2 is SYGVKD. J lost 3 bases, V lost 0 bases, and 8 bases had no gene match. This CDR3 is built from 18 residues. CDR3 sequence reads: CAISESGTSGGLEETQYF. The CDR3 DNA follows: TGTGCCATCAGTGAGTCGGGTACTAGCGGGGGGTTAGAAGAGACCCAGTACTTC.

At least ten counts were recorded for this clonotype. The rearrangement joins TRBV29-1 to TRBJ2-1, with 10 bases fitting TRBD2. J gave up 4 bases and V 5 bases, and 2 bases lay outside the gene matches. Per the germline V gene, CDR1 is SQVTM and CDR2 is ANQGSEA. CDR3 length: 13 residues. Here the CDR3 reads CSVKREGYNEQFF. As DNA, the CDR3 is TGCAGCGTTAAGCGGGAGGGATACAATGAGCAGTTCTTC.

This clonotype has ten or more counts. The rearrangement joins TRBV4-2 to TRBJ2-1, with 12 bases matching TRBD2. V shed 0 bases and J 10 bases; nucleotides not matched to a gene: 1. Germline lookup yields CDR1 LGHNA and CDR2 YNFKEQ. The CDR3 length is 14 residues. In DNA, the CDR3 is TGTGCCAGCAGCCAAGAACTAGCGGGGGGCGAGCAGTTCTTC. Protein: CASSQELAGGEQFF.

This clonotype was counted only a few times. In nucleotides, the CDR3 is TGTGCCAGCAGCCAATTTGGGGTGAACACCGGGGAGCTGTTTTTT. Encoded protein: CASSQFGVNTGELFF. This chain joins TRBV3-1 and TRBJ2-2; unclear D gene. Per the germline V gene, CDR1 is LGHDT and CDR2 is YNNKEL (reference sequence). The CDR3 length is 15 residues. The ends were cut back, 2 bases at V and 1 base at J, with 8 bases in the middle.

In its sample, this clonotype was seen many times. The chain employs TRBV10-2 and TRBJ2-7, with 9 bases identical to TRBD2. The CDR3 runs to 13 residues. Germline V CDR1 and CDR2: WSHSY, SAAADI. The junction had 4 bases not matched to a gene; V was cut back by 7 bases and J by 3 bases. The CDR3 is CASMTSGVYEQYF. Here the CDR3 DNA reads TGCGCCAGCATGACTAGCGGAGTCTACGAGCAGTACTTC.

This clonotype was observed at least ten times. The rearrangement joins TRBV7-8 to TRBJ2-3; 12 bases map to TRBD2. This CDR3 spans 14 amino acids. CDR1 and CDR2 from the germline V gene are SGHVS and FQNEAQ. The J segment lost 7 bases and the V segment lost 4 bases, leaving 3 bases of the junction unmatched. CDR3 loop: CASSSSGGAYTQYF. CDR3 bases: TGTGCCAGCAGCTCTAGCGGGGGGGCATATACGCAGTATTTT.

This clonotype was seen repeatedly, ten times or more. J is TRBJ1-4 and V is TRBV28, with D unclear. The ends were cut back, 8 bases at V and 4 bases at J, with 11 bases in the middle. The CDR3 consists of 13 residues. Germline values: CDR1 MDHEN, CDR2 SYDVKM. CDR3 sequence reads: CASVPGFNEKLFF. The CDR3 DNA sequence: TGTGCCAGCGTTCCGGGATTTAATGAAAAACTGTTTTTT.

Ten or more counts support this clonotype. The V call is TRBV12-3 or TRBV12-4, the J call TRBJ2-2; TRBD2 aligns across 10 bases. Trimming cost V 10 bases and J 7 bases; bases outside gene matches: 15. The CDR3 has 16 residues. CDR3 bases: TGTGCCATCCCCCCTCCTAGCGGGAGATATAACGGGGAGCTGTTTTTT. It is translated as CAIPPPSGRYNGELFF.

This clonotype was seen many times. The chain is built from TRBV12-3 or TRBV12-4 and TRBJ2-3; tentative D call: TRBD2 (7 bases). This CDR3 comprises 14 residues. The V end lost 6 bases, the J end lost 6 bases, and 16 bases lay between the germline ends. The CDR3 spells CASRPAGAGDTQYF. DNA of the CDR3: TGTGCCAGCAGGCCCGCGGGGGCGGGGGATACGCAGTATTTT.

This clonotype was detected many times. The rearrangement links TRBV20-1 to TRBJ2-1, with TRBD2 matching 7 bases. Trimming removed 5 bases from V and 2 bases from J; junction bases left unmatched: 6. Germline V gene data show CDR1 as DFQATT and CDR2 as SNEGSKA (reference sequence). The CDR3 loop spans 14 amino acids. CDR3 sequence (DNA): TGCAGTGCTTCTGCGGGACTACCCTACAATGAGCAGTTCTTC. Translating gives CSASAGLPYNEQFF.

This chain connects TRBV7-9 to TRBJ1-4; the match to TRBD1 covers 12 bases. The CDR3 has 17 residues. Germline assignment: CDR1 SEHNR and CDR2 FQNEAQ (reference sequence). With V trimmed by 5 bases and J by 3 bases, 7 bases remained unmatched. CDR3: CASSPGDRGPANEKLFF. The CDR3 region has the DNA TGTGCCAGCAGCCCCGGGGACAGGGGGCCAGCTAATGAAAAACTGTTTTTT. Supplemented by reference TRBV7-9 and TRBJ1-4, the full variable domain reads DTGVSQNPRHKITKRGQNVTFRCDPISEHNRLYWYRQTLGQGPEFLTYFQNEAQLEKSRLLSDRFSAERPKGSFSTLEIQRTEQGDSAMYLCASSPGDRGPANEKLFFGSGTQLSVL.

This clonotype turned up a few times. The rearrangement links TRBV7-2 to TRBJ2-7; D possibly matches TRBD1 or TRBD2 (5 bases each). Trimming took off 0 bases at V and 4 bases at J, with 13 bases between the two ends. The length of the CDR3 is 15 residues. The germline V gene has CDR1 SGHTA and CDR2 FQGNSA. This chain's CDR3 is CASSLAMSGRYEQYF. The CDR3 DNA reads TGTGCCAGCAGCTTAGCGATGTCGGGGCGGTACGAGCAGTACTTC.